What follows describes a single T cell receptor beta chain. Its antigen is not known. Repertoires were generated with immunoSEQ multiplex PCR, while TCRdb's copy carries only in-frame clones and drops some. The data hold approximately 78,000 clones, with about nine tenths observed a single time. This entry comes from a study of graft-versus-host responses after intestinal transplantation. The clonotype originates from a human donor who was the organ donor for an intestinal transplant. This sample comprised unstimulated CD8+ T cells sorted from spleen or lymph node cells, obtained before transplant.

The CDR3 sequence is CASSWRDRGRPGYTF. The DNA for the CDR3 is TGTGCCAGCAGTTGGAGGGACAGGGGGCGGCCTGGCTACACCTTC. The chain recombines TRBV28 with TRBJ1-2, with 12 bases that match TRBD1. CDR1 and CDR2 from the germline V gene are MDHEN and SYDVKM. After removal of 4 bases from V and 7 bases from J, the junction contained 7 bases not matched to a gene. The CDR3 spans 15 residues.